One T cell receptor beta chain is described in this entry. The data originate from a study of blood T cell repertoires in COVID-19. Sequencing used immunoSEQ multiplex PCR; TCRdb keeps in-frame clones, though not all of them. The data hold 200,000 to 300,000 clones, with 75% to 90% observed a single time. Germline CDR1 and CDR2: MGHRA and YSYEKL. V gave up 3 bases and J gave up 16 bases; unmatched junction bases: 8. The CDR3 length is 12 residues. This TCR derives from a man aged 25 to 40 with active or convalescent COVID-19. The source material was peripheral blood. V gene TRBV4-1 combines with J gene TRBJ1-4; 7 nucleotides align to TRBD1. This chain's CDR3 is CASSHSGTVQFF. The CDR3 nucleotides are TGCGCCAGCAGCCACTCCGGGACAGTTCAGTTTTTT.